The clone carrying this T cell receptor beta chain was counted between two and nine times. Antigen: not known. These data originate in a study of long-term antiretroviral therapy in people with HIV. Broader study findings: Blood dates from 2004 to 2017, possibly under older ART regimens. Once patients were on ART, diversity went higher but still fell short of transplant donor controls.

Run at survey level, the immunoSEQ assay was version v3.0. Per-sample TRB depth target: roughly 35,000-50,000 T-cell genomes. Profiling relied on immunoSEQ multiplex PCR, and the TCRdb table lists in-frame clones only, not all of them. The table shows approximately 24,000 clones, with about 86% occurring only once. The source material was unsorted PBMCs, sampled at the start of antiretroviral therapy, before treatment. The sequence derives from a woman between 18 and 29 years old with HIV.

CDR3 DNA: TGTGCCAGCAGCGAAGCTGGGGTGAGGGAGCAGTTCTTC. Translated: CASSEAGVREQFF. The chain links TRBV7-2 to TRBJ2-1, with unresolved D. Trimming left V 5 bases short and J 10 bases short, with 15 bases between. The CDR3 extends over 13 amino acids. CDR1 and CDR2 from the germline V gene are SGHTA and FQGNSA.